Listed below are T cell receptor beta chains from one sample, sequenced in a study of control samples from healthy donors and cancer patients. Profiling relied on immunoSEQ multiplex PCR, and the TCRdb table lists in-frame clones only, not all of them. The sample has some 160,000 clones, around nine tenths seen once. Sequencing input: blood. Receptors originate from a man aged 25 to 40 in good health. The CDR3 runs from the conserved cysteine through the conserved F or W. A D gene is named only where the DNA matches it firmly. Where a row states a size, it is once, few, many or the class of an expanded clone; other rows omit it.

TRBJ1-5	TRBV27	.	.	13	CASSLTLREPQHF	TGTGCCAGCAGTTTGACCCTGAGGGAGCCCCAGCATTTT
TRBJ1-6	TRBV19	.	.	15	CASNPGTAYNSPLHF	TGTGCCAGTAATCCGGGAACTGCCTATAATTCACCCCTCCACTTT
TRBJ2-7	TRBV21-1	.	.	10	CASSPREQYF	TGTGCCAGCAGCCCAAGGGAGCAGTACTTC
TRBJ1-5	TRBV7-8	TRBD1	.	14	CASSSDRARGPQHF	TGTGCCAGCAGCTCGGACAGGGCGAGGGGGCCCCAGCATTTT
TRBJ1-5	TRBV5-8	TRBD1	.	15	CASSPVRTGDQPQHF	TGTGCCAGCAGCCCTGTACGAACAGGGGATCAGCCCCAGCATTTT
TRBJ2-1	TRBV6-4	TRBD1	.	15	CASSLDGTGAWKQFF	TGTGCCAGCAGTTTAGATGGGACAGGGGCGTGGAAGCAGTTCTTC
TRBJ1-5	TRBV7-8	.	few	14	CASSLDPRNQPQHF	TGTGCCAGCAGCTTAGACCCCCGCAATCAGCCCCAGCATTTT
TRBJ1-4	TRBV4-1	.	.	15	CASSHTAVPNEKLFF	TGCGCCAGCAGCCACACCGCGGTCCCTAATGAAAAACTGTTTTTT
TRBJ2-5	TRBV4-3	.	.	15	CASSQDSGVEETQYF	TGCGCCAGCAGCCAAGATTCGGGGGTGGAAGAGACCCAGTACTTC
TRBJ1-2	TRBV9	.	.	18	CASSVGGRGGTLGYGYTF	TGTGCCAGCAGCGTAGGAGGCAGGGGCGGTACCTTGGGCTATGGCTACACCTTC
TRBJ2-7	TRBV6-2/TRBV6-3	.	.	14	CASTPTEAGYEQYF	TGTGCCAGCACCCCTACCGAGGCGGGCTACGAGCAGTACTTC
TRBJ2-3	TRBV4-2	.	.	18	CASSQESTFHSSTDTQYF	TGTGCCAGCAGCCAAGAAAGTACTTTTCACTCTAGCACAGATACGCAGTATTTT
TRBJ2-3	TRBV14	TRBD1	.	18	CASSQEIRRTGDKDTQYF	TGTGCCAGCAGCCAAGAAATAAGGAGGACAGGGGATAAAGATACGCAGTATTTT
TRBJ2-3	TRBV7-2	TRBD2	.	18	CASSSTGTSGRVRDTQYF	TGTGCCAGCAGCTCGACCGGGACTAGCGGGAGAGTTCGTGATACGCAGTATTTT
TRBJ1-5	TRBV7-8	.	.	17	CASSLAYGGKNNQPQHF	TGTGCCAGCAGCTTAGCGTATGGGGGGAAAAACAATCAGCCCCAGCATTTT
TRBJ1-4	TRBV6-5	.	.	15	CASLNPGTLNEKLFF	TGTGCCAGCTTGAACCCCGGGACCCTTAATGAAAAACTGTTTTTT
TRBJ1-5	TRBV4-2	TRBD1	.	16	CASSPPGQGRNQPQHF	TGTGCCAGCAGCCCACCGGGACAGGGGCGGAATCAGCCCCAGCATTTT
TRBJ2-3	TRBV5-1	TRBD1	.	18	CASSLDGQGPPSTDTQYF	TGCGCCAGCAGCTTGGATGGACAGGGTCCCCCCAGCACAGATACGCAGTATTTT
TRBJ1-2	TRBV7-6	.	.	14	CASSPLRLPYGYTF	TGTGCCAGCAGCCCCCTGCGGCTGCCGTATGGCTACACCTTC
TRBJ1-5	TRBV9	.	.	15	CASSVDVGPNQPQHF	TGTGCCAGCAGCGTCGACGTAGGGCCAAATCAGCCCCAGCATTTT
TRBJ1-1	TRBV6-5	.	.	14	CASSYTRSNTEAFF	TGTGCCAGCAGTTACACCCGGTCAAACACTGAAGCTTTCTTT
TRBJ1-5	TRBV7-8	.	once	13	CASSLDLNQPQHF	TGTGCCAGCAGCTTAGATTTGAATCAGCCCCAGCATTTT
TRBJ1-2	TRBV7-9	.	.	13	CAGEGLMDYGYTF	TGTGCCGGCGAGGGGCTCATGGACTATGGCTACACCTTC